These T cell receptor beta chains were read from a single sample in a study of blood T cells in healthy people across ages. Using its own MiXCR run on the 5' RACE reads, TCRdb lists one record per CDR3 protein. The sample lists approximately 1,000,000 distinct CDR3 sequences; around 45% were seen once. The sequencing input was blood. These receptor sequences come from a woman aged 55-69 years in good health. CDR3s include the opening cysteine and the closing phenylalanine or tryptophan. Fields, in order: CDR3 DNA, CDR3 protein, D gene, J gene, clone size, V gene. D genes are given only for firm matches. A row's size may be missing; if present it is once, few, many or a size class.

CDR3nt: TGTGCCAGCAGTGAGTCGGAGTCCTACAATGAGCAGTTCTTC
CDR3aa: CASSESESYNEQFF
d_gene: -
j_gene: TRBJ2-1
abundance: -
v_gene: TRBV6-4

CDR3nt: TGCAGTGCTAGTAGTGGGGTGGAAGAGCAGTACTTC
CDR3aa: CSASSGVEEQYF
d_gene: -
j_gene: TRBJ2-7
abundance: few
v_gene: TRBV20-1

CDR3nt: TGCAGTGCCGACAGTAACTACGAGCAGTACTTC
CDR3aa: CSADSNYEQYF
d_gene: -
j_gene: TRBJ2-7
abundance: many
v_gene: TRBV29-1

CDR3nt: TGTGCCAGCAGCACCAGGGACAGGGGGGAGACCCAGTACTTC
CDR3aa: CASSTRDRGETQYF
d_gene: TRBD1
j_gene: TRBJ2-5
abundance: many
v_gene: TRBV12-3/TRBV12-4

CDR3nt: TGCGCCAGCAGCCCCGGGGGAGGTCTCCACAATGAGCAGTACTTC
CDR3aa: CASSPGGGLHNEQYF
d_gene: -
j_gene: TRBJ2-4
abundance: -
v_gene: TRBV5-1

CDR3nt: TGTGCCAGCAGCGAAACAGGGATCGGGGCAACTAATGAAAAACTGTTTTTT
CDR3aa: CASSETGIGATNEKLFF
d_gene: -
j_gene: TRBJ1-4
abundance: -
v_gene: TRBV7-2

CDR3nt: TGTGCCAGCAGCTTAGTCACGACTAGCGGGTTAGCCAAAAACATTCAGTACTTC
CDR3aa: CASSLVTTSGLAKNIQYF
d_gene: TRBD2
j_gene: TRBJ2-4
abundance: once
v_gene: TRBV11-2

CDR3nt: TGCAGTGCTAGAGATCCTTGGACTAGCGGGAGTCAAAACATTCAGTACTTC
CDR3aa: CSARDPWTSGSQNIQYF
d_gene: TRBD2
j_gene: TRBJ2-4
abundance: few
v_gene: TRBV20-1

CDR3nt: TGTGCCAGCAGCAAGGGGCGGGGACAGGCCGGGGAGCTGTTTTTT
CDR3aa: CASSKGRGQAGELFF
d_gene: TRBD1
j_gene: TRBJ2-2
abundance: once
v_gene: TRBV7-3

CDR3nt: TGTGCCTACAGGGAGGAGGGAAAAGAGACCCAGTACTTC
CDR3aa: CAYREEGKETQYF
d_gene: -
j_gene: TRBJ2-5
abundance: many
v_gene: TRBV6-1

CDR3nt: TGTGCCAGCAGCCCGGGACTAGTACCCAGCCGACAGGGTGAGCAGTTCTTC
CDR3aa: CASSPGLVPSRQGEQFF
d_gene: -
j_gene: TRBJ2-1
abundance: few
v_gene: TRBV7-2

CDR3nt: TGTGCCAGCAGTTCCGGAGTGGGTACGCAGTATTTT
CDR3aa: CASSSGVGTQYF
d_gene: -
j_gene: TRBJ2-3
abundance: -
v_gene: TRBV6-5

CDR3nt: TGTGCCAGCAGCTCGTGGGCAGGGGAGCAGCCCCAGCATTTT
CDR3aa: CASSSWAGEQPQHF
d_gene: -
j_gene: TRBJ1-5
abundance: -
v_gene: TRBV7-2

CDR3nt: TGTGCCAGCAGCGAAGACAGGGGGCAAAATCAGCCCCAGCATTTT
CDR3aa: CASSEDRGQNQPQHF
d_gene: TRBD1
j_gene: TRBJ1-5
abundance: -
v_gene: TRBV6-1

CDR3nt: TGTGCCAGCAGTTCCCTTAGCGGGAGGAACTACAATGAGCAGTTCTTC
CDR3aa: CASSSLSGRNYNEQFF
d_gene: TRBD2
j_gene: TRBJ2-1
abundance: -
v_gene: TRBV6-2/TRBV6-3

CDR3nt: TGCAGTGCCAGGGTGGTACAGGGACTAAATTCACCCCTCCACTTT
CDR3aa: CSARVVQGLNSPLHF
d_gene: -
j_gene: TRBJ1-6
abundance: few
v_gene: TRBV20-1

CDR3nt: TGCGCCAGCAGCTTGGACGGAAACACCATATATTTT
CDR3aa: CASSLDGNTIYF
d_gene: -
j_gene: TRBJ1-3
abundance: few
v_gene: TRBV5-1

CDR3nt: TGTGCCAGCAGTTTTTTGGGGGGCGGTGGGCAGCCCCAGCATTTT
CDR3aa: CASSFLGGGGQPQHF
d_gene: -
j_gene: TRBJ1-5
abundance: -
v_gene: TRBV12-3/TRBV12-4

CDR3nt: TGTGCCAGCAGCCAAGGGAACAACCAAGAGACCCAGTACTTC
CDR3aa: CASSQGNNQETQYF
d_gene: -
j_gene: TRBJ2-5
abundance: -
v_gene: TRBV3-1

CDR3nt: TGTGCCAGCAGTCCAGGCCGGGGACAGCCGGCGGAGCAGTACTTC
CDR3aa: CASSPGRGQPAEQYF
d_gene: TRBD1
j_gene: TRBJ2-4
abundance: -
v_gene: TRBV3-1

CDR3nt: TGTGCCAGCAGTGAGGACGCTTACGAGCAGTACTTC
CDR3aa: CASSEDAYEQYF
d_gene: -
j_gene: TRBJ2-7
abundance: -
v_gene: TRBV6-2/TRBV6-3

CDR3nt: TGTGCCAGCAGTTACGTCGGAATCACAGATACGCAGTATTTT
CDR3aa: CASSYVGITDTQYF
d_gene: -
j_gene: TRBJ2-3
abundance: -
v_gene: TRBV6-2/TRBV6-3

CDR3nt: TGTGCCAGCAGTGTAAAATCCTACTATGGCTACACCTTC
CDR3aa: CASSVKSYYGYTF
d_gene: -
j_gene: TRBJ1-2
abundance: -
v_gene: TRBV28

CDR3nt: TGTGCCAGCAGCCAGGGGGGCCTCGGGCAGCCCCAGCATTTT
CDR3aa: CASSQGGLGQPQHF
d_gene: -
j_gene: TRBJ1-5
abundance: few
v_gene: TRBV14

CDR3nt: TGTGCCAGCTCACAAGACAGGGAGAGCTATGGCTACACCTTC
CDR3aa: CASSQDRESYGYTF
d_gene: TRBD1
j_gene: TRBJ1-2
abundance: -
v_gene: TRBV18

CDR3nt: TGCGCCGGCAGCTTAAGACCCGGCGATGAGCAGTTCTTC
CDR3aa: CAGSLRPGDEQFF
d_gene: -
j_gene: TRBJ2-1
abundance: -
v_gene: TRBV5-1

CDR3nt: TGTGCCAGCAGTCCCCCGGAGCGAGTATACAATGAGCAGTTCTTC
CDR3aa: CASSPPERVYNEQFF
d_gene: -
j_gene: TRBJ2-1
abundance: -
v_gene: TRBV6-6

CDR3nt: TGCAGTGCTAGACTAGATACGCAGTATTTT
CDR3aa: CSARLDTQYF
d_gene: -
j_gene: TRBJ2-3
abundance: -
v_gene: TRBV20-1

CDR3nt: TGCGCCAGCAGCCCGGGGACTAGCGGTCTACCAGAGACCCAGTACTTC
CDR3aa: CASSPGTSGLPETQYF
d_gene: TRBD2
j_gene: TRBJ2-5
abundance: -
v_gene: TRBV5-1

CDR3nt: TGTGCCAGCAGCCCTAGTTTTGGGACTGGCTACACCTTC
CDR3aa: CASSPSFGTGYTF
d_gene: -
j_gene: TRBJ1-2
abundance: -
v_gene: TRBV16

CDR3nt: TGTGCCACCAGTGATTTGCTGGCTAGCGGTGGCAATGAGCAGTTCTTC
CDR3aa: CATSDLLASGGNEQFF
d_gene: TRBD2
j_gene: TRBJ2-1
abundance: -
v_gene: TRBV24-1

CDR3nt: TGCGCCAGCAGCTTGGCCGGACTCGGCGGGTTAGGTTCCTACAATGAGCAGTTCTTC
CDR3aa: CASSLAGLGGLGSYNEQFF
d_gene: -
j_gene: TRBJ2-1
abundance: once
v_gene: TRBV5-1

CDR3nt: TGTGCCAGCAGTCTCACCCTGGCAGGGATGAATAATTCACCCCTCCACTTT
CDR3aa: CASSLTLAGMNNSPLHF
d_gene: -
j_gene: TRBJ1-6
abundance: -
v_gene: TRBV27

CDR3nt: TGTGCCAGCAGCTTGGGACAGGGGTCCGGCGAGCAGTACTTC
CDR3aa: CASSLGQGSGEQYF
d_gene: TRBD1
j_gene: TRBJ2-7
abundance: few
v_gene: TRBV7-2

CDR3nt: TGCGCCAGCAGCTCCGTCCAGCGGACCACAGATACGCAGTATTTT
CDR3aa: CASSSVQRTTDTQYF
d_gene: -
j_gene: TRBJ2-3
abundance: -
v_gene: TRBV5-1

CDR3nt: TGTGCCAGCAGCCAAGATTCGCGGGGGTTGCTCGATGACTACACCTTC
CDR3aa: CASSQDSRGLLDDYTF
d_gene: -
j_gene: TRBJ1-2
abundance: -
v_gene: TRBV3-1

CDR3nt: TGTGCCAGCAGCTTACAGGTTGGTGAGCAGTTCTTC
CDR3aa: CASSLQVGEQFF
d_gene: -
j_gene: TRBJ2-1
abundance: few
v_gene: TRBV7-8

CDR3nt: TGTGCCAGCAGCGTAGGGACAGGGGGGACCTACGAGCAGTACTTC
CDR3aa: CASSVGTGGTYEQYF
d_gene: TRBD1
j_gene: TRBJ2-7
abundance: few
v_gene: TRBV9

CDR3nt: TGTGCCAGCAGCCCCTTTGGAGGGAGCACTGAAGCTTTCTTT
CDR3aa: CASSPFGGSTEAFF
d_gene: -
j_gene: TRBJ1-1
abundance: -
v_gene: TRBV9

CDR3nt: TGTGCCAGCACAAGCGGAGAGCGTTGGTCCTACAATGAGCAGTTCTTC
CDR3aa: CASTSGERWSYNEQFF
d_gene: -
j_gene: TRBJ2-1
abundance: -
v_gene: TRBV6-7

CDR3nt: TGCGCCAGCAGCTTGGAACTTTTAGAGACCCAGTACTTC
CDR3aa: CASSLELLETQYF
d_gene: -
j_gene: TRBJ2-5
abundance: -
v_gene: TRBV5-1